This T cell receptor (beta chain) was found in a study of cytomegalovirus exposure and HLA in healthy donors. Across the study: The 100 to 150 validation repertoires and the 666 first-cohort repertoires shared a platform, a later analysis reported.

Worth noting for this clone: Its antigen is unidentified.

Libraries were prepared by immunoSEQ multiplex PCR; TCRdb keeps only in-frame clonotypes and omits some of them. The repertoire holds fewer than 350,000 clones, with 88% as singletons. Per germline, CDR1 MNHEY and CDR2 SMNVEV (reference sequence). The CDR3 loop spans 13 amino acids. Trimming stripped 8 bases from V and 4 bases from J, with 14 bases between. General study findings and limits: For most TCR sequences rarity was the rule, although some public TCRs occurred in many donors. Some TCR beta chains (around 180 of them) were listed as cytomegalovirus-associated. The tendency of first-cohort TCR clusters to co-occur in the roughly 130 validation repertoires emerged from a later analysis.

This chain uses TRBV27 with TRBJ1-1; D might be TRBD1 (5 bases). This TCR was sampled from a woman between 18 and 29 years old in good health and CMV-seronegative. Sequencing input: PBMCs. CDR3 coding DNA: TGTGCCAGCGGGATAGGGGTGGGCACTGAAGCTTTCTTT. As protein: CASGIGVGTEAFF.